This is a list of T cell receptor beta chains from one sample in a study of blood T cell repertoires in COVID-19. Assay: immunoSEQ multiplex PCR; the TCRdb copy retains only in-frame clones and omits some. Here the sample spans about 24,000 clones, approximately 89% being singletons. The sample consisted of peripheral blood. The receptors were gathered from a human donor in a cohort sampled during active COVID-19. The CDR3 runs from the conserved cysteine through the conserved F or W. A D gene is named only where the DNA matches it firmly. Rows may omit the clone size; those that give it use once, few, many or a size class.

J: TRBJ2-3; V: TRBV5-1; D: TRBD2; size: .; DNA: TGCGCCAGCGCGCCCACTAGCGGCACAGATACGCAGTATTTT; CDR3: CASAPTSGTDTQYF
J: TRBJ2-7; V: TRBV28; D: .; size: .; DNA: TGTGCCAGCAGTTCATATGGTGGCGGGAATGACTACGAGCAGTACTTC; CDR3: CASSSYGGGNDYEQYF
J: TRBJ1-6; V: TRBV30; D: .; size: .; DNA: TGTGCCTGGGAGGGACTAGGAAATTCACCCCTCCACTTT; CDR3: CAWEGLGNSPLHF
J: TRBJ2-7; V: TRBV5-1; D: TRBD1; size: .; DNA: TGCGCCAGCAGCTTAGGGACAGGGGGCCCCACCTCCGAGCAGTACTTC; CDR3: CASSLGTGGPTSEQYF
J: TRBJ1-4; V: TRBV6-6; D: TRBD1; size: .; DNA: TGTGCCAGCAGTTATGGGGACAGTATAGAAAAACTGTTTTTT; CDR3: CASSYGDSIEKLFF
J: TRBJ2-7; V: TRBV5-6; D: .; size: .; DNA: TGTGCCAGCAGCTTGGCACTAGAAATTCACGAGCAGTACTTC; CDR3: CASSLALEIHEQYF
J: TRBJ2-7; V: TRBV3-1/TRBV3-2; D: TRBD1; size: .; DNA: TGTGCCAGCAGCCGAAACTTAGGACAGGGGTGGGCCTACGAGCAGTACTTC; CDR3: CASSRNLGQGWAYEQYF
J: TRBJ1-1; V: TRBV7-2; D: .; size: .; DNA: TGTGCCAGCAGCCTTCAGGGTCTAGACACTGAAGCTTTCTTT; CDR3: CASSLQGLDTEAFF
J: TRBJ1-5; V: TRBV6-6; D: .; size: few; DNA: TGTGCCATTTCAAACGGGGGTCCTTATCAGCCCCAGCATTTT; CDR3: CAISNGGPYQPQHF
J: TRBJ1-2; V: TRBV18; D: TRBD1; size: .; DNA: TGTGCCAGCTCACCGGGGACAGCCCATATCTATGGCTACACCTTC; CDR3: CASSPGTAHIYGYTF
J: TRBJ1-2; V: TRBV7-2; D: .; size: .; DNA: TGTGCCAGCAGCTTCGGTTGGTTATCTGGCTACACCTTC; CDR3: CASSFGWLSGYTF
J: TRBJ2-5; V: TRBV24-1; D: .; size: .; DNA: TGTGCCACCAGTGATTCGCCGGGACATGGGTACCAAGAGACCCAGTACTTC; CDR3: CATSDSPGHGYQETQYF
J: TRBJ2-6; V: TRBV7-2; D: .; size: .; DNA: TGTGCCAGCAGCTTACATAGTGGGGCCAACGTCCTGACTTTC; CDR3: CASSLHSGANVLTF
J: TRBJ1-5; V: TRBV6-5; D: .; size: .; DNA: TGTGCTAGCAGTTCTGCAGGAGGATCGGGCAATCAGCCCCAGCATTTT; CDR3: CASSSAGGSGNQPQHF
J: TRBJ2-4; V: TRBV6-5; D: .; size: .; DNA: TGTGCCAGCAGCCCGGAGTTAAACATTCAGTACTTC; CDR3: CASSPELNIQYF
J: TRBJ1-3; V: TRBV5-1; D: TRBD1; size: once; DNA: TGCGCCAGCAGCGACCGACAGGGCCTCTCTGGAAACACCATATATTTT; CDR3: CASSDRQGLSGNTIYF
J: TRBJ1-6; V: TRBV2; D: TRBD1; size: .; DNA: TGTGCCAGCAGGGAGGACAGGGGGCTTAATTCACCCCTCCACTTT; CDR3: CASREDRGLNSPLHF
J: TRBJ1-1; V: TRBV4-2; D: TRBD1; size: .; DNA: TGTGCCAGCAGCCAGACCGCCAGGGGGCGCAAGGTCACTGAAGCTTTCTTT; CDR3: CASSQTARGRKVTEAFF
J: TRBJ1-4; V: TRBV6-5; D: .; size: .; DNA: TGTGCTATACAACAGGGCAACAATGAAAAACTGTTTTTT; CDR3: CAIQQGNNEKLFF
J: TRBJ1-2; V: TRBV6-5; D: TRBD1; size: few; DNA: TGTGCCAGCAGTTACCCAGGGACAGGGAATGGCTACACCTTC; CDR3: CASSYPGTGNGYTF
J: TRBJ2-3; V: TRBV2; D: TRBD2; size: .; DNA: TGTGCCAGCAGGACTAGCGGGGAGAGGATTACAAGCACAGATACGCAGTATTTT; CDR3: CASRTSGERITSTDTQYF
J: TRBJ1-5; V: TRBV27; D: .; size: .; DNA: TGTGCCAGCAGTGGGGGCCAAAATCAGCCCCAGCATTTT; CDR3: CASSGGQNQPQHF
J: TRBJ2-7; V: TRBV18; D: TRBD2; size: .; DNA: TGTGCCAGCTCACCAATGTCCCTAGCGGGAGCCTACGAGCAGTACTTC; CDR3: CASSPMSLAGAYEQYF
J: TRBJ1-5; V: TRBV19; D: .; size: .; DNA: TGTGCCAGTCAAACTTATGGCGGGGGTGGGCAGCCCCAGCATTTT; CDR3: CASQTYGGGGQPQHF
J: TRBJ1-1; V: TRBV7-9; D: TRBD1; size: .; DNA: TGTGCCAGCAGCAGGGACAGCATGAACACTGAAGCTTTCTTT; CDR3: CASSRDSMNTEAFF
J: TRBJ2-2; V: TRBV30; D: .; size: .; DNA: TGTGCCTGGAGTGGGACACCAAACACTGGGGAGCTGTTTTTT; CDR3: CAWSGTPNTGELFF
J: TRBJ1-1; V: TRBV7-9; D: .; size: .; DNA: TGTGCCAGCAGCTCACCCACACGAAACACTGAAGCTTTCTTT; CDR3: CASSSPTRNTEAFF
J: TRBJ2-1; V: TRBV5-1; D: TRBD2; size: once; DNA: TGCGCCAGCAGCTTGGATATGGGGACTAGCGGGGGGGCCCGATACAATGAGCAGTTCTTC; CDR3: CASSLDMGTSGGARYNEQFF
J: TRBJ1-5; V: TRBV6-1; D: .; size: .; DNA: TGTGCCAGCAGTGAAGCAAATTCGCGGGGGGCCGCCAATCAGCCCCAGCATTTT; CDR3: CASSEANSRGAANQPQHF
J: TRBJ2-3; V: TRBV12-5; D: TRBD1; size: few; DNA: TGTGCTAGTGGTTTGGCTCTGGGGGACAGCCTCTCCACAGATACGCAGTATTTT; CDR3: CASGLALGDSLSTDTQYF
J: TRBJ2-7; V: TRBV9; D: .; size: .; DNA: TGTGCCAGCAGCAAGTCCCCTAGAGACGAGCAGCACTTC; CDR3: CASSKSPRDEQHF
J: TRBJ2-1; V: TRBV6-2/TRBV6-3; D: TRBD2; size: .; DNA: TGTGCCAGCAGCTCCCCTAGCGGGAGGCGAAATGAGCAGTTCTTC; CDR3: CASSSPSGRRNEQFF
J: TRBJ2-1; V: TRBV5-8; D: TRBD2; size: .; DNA: TGTGCCAGCAGCGACAGGACTAGCGGGGTCTACAATGAGCAGTTCTTC; CDR3: CASSDRTSGVYNEQFF
J: TRBJ2-7; V: TRBV6-4; D: TRBD1; size: few; DNA: TGTGCCAGCAGCCCCGGACAGGACAAATACGAGCAGTACTTC; CDR3: CASSPGQDKYEQYF
J: TRBJ1-2; V: TRBV7-9; D: .; size: .; DNA: TGTGCCAGCAGCTTAGGGCCTGATGGCTACACCTTC; CDR3: CASSLGPDGYTF
J: TRBJ2-3; V: TRBV15; D: TRBD2; size: once; DNA: TGTGCCACCAGCAGAGCAGGGCTAGCGGGGGGCACAGATACGCAGTATTTT; CDR3: CATSRAGLAGGTDTQYF
J: TRBJ1-3; V: TRBV9; D: TRBD1; size: .; DNA: TGTGCCAGCAGCGTACAAGACAGGGGCCCTGGAAACACCATATATTTT; CDR3: CASSVQDRGPGNTIYF
J: TRBJ2-2; V: TRBV19; D: .; size: .; DNA: TGTGCCAGTAGTACACTAGACTCGAACACCGGGGAGCTGTTTTTT; CDR3: CASSTLDSNTGELFF
J: TRBJ2-3; V: TRBV7-2; D: TRBD2; size: .; DNA: TGTGCCAGCAGCTTGTTCCTAGCGGGGACAGATACGCAGTATTTT; CDR3: CASSLFLAGTDTQYF
J: TRBJ1-2; V: TRBV4-1; D: .; size: .; DNA: TGCGCCAGCAGCCAAGCCGCGACAAATTATGGCTACACCTTC; CDR3: CASSQAATNYGYTF
J: TRBJ2-1; V: TRBV6-1; D: .; size: .; DNA: TGTGCCAGCAGTGGGGTTTCTCTAGGCTCCTACAATGAGCAGTTCTTC; CDR3: CASSGVSLGSYNEQFF